The rows below give T cell receptor beta chains drawn from one sample of a study of Ad26.COV2.S vaccination and SARS-CoV-2 variants. Sequencing used immunoSEQ multiplex PCR; TCRdb keeps in-frame clones, though not all of them. The data contain over 85,000 clones, over 60% of them singletons. The source was peripheral blood, collected after recovery from COVID-19. These TCRs come from a human donor who had recovered from COVID-19. Both conserved end residues are part of each CDR3. A D gene is named only where the DNA matches it firmly. Not every row has a clone size; where given, it reads once, few, many or a size class.

size,D,V,J,CDR3
few,.,TRBV6-5,TRBJ2-1,CASSAGGAVNEQFF
.,.,TRBV5-1,TRBJ2-2,CASSPGLANTGELFF
.,.,TRBV5-4,TRBJ2-1,CAAGRGDYNEQFF
.,TRBD1,TRBV2,TRBJ1-1,CASSVQGARNTEAFF
.,.,TRBV9,TRBJ1-4,CASSQTVSPEKLFF
.,.,TRBV28,TRBJ2-7,CASSLTVYEQYF
.,TRBD2,TRBV3-1/TRBV3-2,TRBJ2-3,CASSQVSSGGGTDTQYF
few,.,TRBV6-5,TRBJ1-5,CASSSGDQPQHF
few,.,TRBV3-1/TRBV3-2,TRBJ1-2,CASSRAPDYGYTF
.,TRBD2,TRBV27,TRBJ2-1,CASTIKPGGGEQFF
.,.,TRBV11-3,TRBJ1-1,CASSLGRGEAFF
.,.,TRBV10-3,TRBJ1-2,CAGNSGSGNGYTF
.,TRBD1,TRBV4-3,TRBJ1-2,CASSQDGYGTGPHGYTF
.,.,TRBV27,TRBJ1-2,CASSLGDSPANYGYTF
.,.,TRBV19,TRBJ1-2,CATLRGQNYGYTF
.,.,TRBV10-3,TRBJ2-7,CAISGLAYEQYF
few,.,TRBV7-2,TRBJ2-2,CASSLALLGSGELFF
.,TRBD1,TRBV6-5,TRBJ1-6,CASSFMDRVNSPLHF
.,.,TRBV28,TRBJ1-2,CASSFGRDLMGGYTF
.,.,TRBV24-1,TRBJ1-3,CATSDISSGNTIYF
.,.,TRBV28,TRBJ1-6,CASSLSGEGSPLHF
.,.,TRBV3-1/TRBV3-2,TRBJ2-1,CASSQLYNEQFF
.,.,TRBV12-3/TRBV12-4,TRBJ1-1,CASSLRSGSEAFF
.,.,TRBV28,TRBJ1-1,CASSLVSGERTEAFF
.,.,TRBV29-1,TRBJ2-7,CSVVGRGDAYEQYF
.,.,TRBV5-5,TRBJ1-1,CASSFRAVNTEAFF
.,TRBD1,TRBV19,TRBJ2-2,CASSIRTGLVTGELFF
.,TRBD2,TRBV7-2,TRBJ2-5,CASSLALNGLARETQYF
.,TRBD1,TRBV30,TRBJ2-7,CAWSVWDRPHEQYF
.,.,TRBV5-1,TRBJ2-3,CASSFGGRGADTQYF
.,TRBD2,TRBV12-3/TRBV12-4,TRBJ2-7,CASSSGVGEQYF
.,.,TRBV6-5,TRBJ2-5,CASRGRETQYF
.,TRBD2,TRBV3-1/TRBV3-2,TRBJ2-5,CASRSTGTTYQETQYF
.,.,TRBV9,TRBJ2-2,CASSAGPGANTGELFF
.,.,TRBV5-1,TRBJ2-1,CASSLAGTGNEQFF
.,.,TRBV27,TRBJ1-1,CASSPSWNTEAFF
.,TRBD2,TRBV7-3,TRBJ2-3,CASSWSGGEADTQYF
few,.,TRBV19,TRBJ1-2,CASSIEGIPSGYTF
once,.,TRBV27,TRBJ1-1,CASRWDLNTEAFF
.,TRBD1,TRBV10-1,TRBJ2-7,CASSTGQGDEQYF
few,TRBD1,TRBV6-1,TRBJ1-1,CASSERGWTGGYTEAFF